The sequence of this TCR beta chain was determined in a study of vaccination effects on CD4 cells after COVID-19. Whole-study findings and limits: Clonal contraction was marked in infection- and vaccine-induced clones late after vaccination. The study found that only 1 of 255 vaccine-induced clones from healthy vaccinees cross-reacted with common cold coronaviruses.

Note on this clone: Its antigen is not identified.

Per germline, CDR1 SGHNT and CDR2 YENEEA. This CDR3 contains 13 residues. Trimming cost V 4 bases and J 2 bases, with 8 bases left between them. Using immunoSEQ multiplex PCR, the repertoire was profiled, and TCRdb retains in-frame clones only, with some absent. In the table there are approximately 30,000 clones, about 83% of which are singletons. Ahead of sequencing, the ViraFEST assay grew antigen-specific CD4+ T cells using viral peptide pools. Once cultured for roughly nine days, the cells underwent separation to obtain CD4+ T cells. The cohort was immunized with two doses of either the BNT162b2 or mRNA-1273 vaccine.

The sample here was CD4+ T cells from PBMCs cultured with HCoV-NL63 spike peptides, taken after COVID-19 vaccination. This TCR derives from a human donor who received a COVID-19 vaccine. Some clones in this sample may be carry-over from other donors' samples. The chain is built from TRBV11-3 and TRBJ1-1; D is undetermined. The CDR3 region has the DNA TGTGCCAGCAGCTCAGAGGGTAACACTGAAGCTTTCTTT. Its translation is CASSSEGNTEAFF.